The next 25 T cell receptor beta chains were all read from a single sample in a study of metastatic and nonmetastatic thyroid tumors. TCRdb reanalyzed the PCR reads via MiXCR. This sample carries about 38,000 clones, roughly 45% of them seen once, and the ten largest clones take 24%. Thyroid surgery was performed in patients who had received no treatment beforehand. Input material: tumor tissue. The receptors here all came from a male donor with papillary thyroid cancer or a benign thyroid nodule (not recorded which). Some clones in this sample may be carry-over from other donors' samples.

This clone has at least ten counts. This chain joins TRBV6-2 or TRBV6-3 and TRBJ2-7, with no clear D. The germline V and J ends were trimmed by 7 bases and 5 bases, with 18 bases remaining between them. The CDR3 consists of 14 residues. Germline values: CDR1 MNHEY, CDR2 SVGEGT. CDR3 DNA: TGTGCCAGCACCCAGAAGGGCGGTTGGGACGAGCAGTACTTC. This codes for CASTQKGGWDEQYF.

This clone came up a few times. The CDR3 nucleotides read TGTGCCAGCAGTTACGGGGGCCCTGCCTATGGCTACACCTTC. This sequence encodes CASSYGGPAYGYTF. The V call is TRBV6-5, the J call TRBJ1-2; maybe TRBD1 (6 bases). The ends were cut back, 2 bases at V and 4 bases at J, with 11 bases in the middle. The germline CDR1 and CDR2 sequences are MNHEY and SVGAGI. CDR3 length equals 14 residues.

This rearrangement joins TRBV3-1 to TRBJ2-7; the D call may be TRBD1 or TRBD2 (5 bases each). This CDR3 contains 12 residues. Germline values: CDR1 LGHDT, CDR2 YNNKEL (reference sequence). Trimming removed 3 bases from V and 9 bases from J, with 12 bases in between. CDR3 loop: CASSQGGGTQYF. CDR3 sequence (DNA): TGTGCCAGCAGCCAGGGTGGGGGTACGCAGTACTTC.

The chain combines TRBV11-2 with TRBJ2-5; 14 positions match TRBD2. J was trimmed by 0 bases and V by 5 bases; bases with no gene match: 8. Germline V CDR1 and CDR2: SGHAT, FQNNGV. The CDR3 extends over 18 amino acids. CDR3 amino acids: CASSPGTSGSAYQETQYF. In DNA form, the CDR3 reads TGTGCCAGCAGCCCCGGGACTAGCGGGAGCGCGTACCAAGAGACCCAGTACTTC.

This clone was observed a single time. This rearrangement joins TRBV30 to TRBJ2-3; no firm D call. Germline CDR1 is GTSNPN and CDR2 is SVGIG (reference sequence). Trimming stripped 3 bases from V and 2 bases from J, with 6 bases between. The CDR3 has 12 residues. The CDR3 reads CAWSRYTDTQYF. The DNA for the CDR3 is TGTGCCTGGAGCAGGTACACAGATACGCAGTATTTT.

This chain connects TRBV19 to TRBJ2-7; possible D gene TRBD2, 5 bases. The CDR3 contains 13 residues. Looked up from germline, CDR1 is LNHDA and CDR2 is SQIVND (reference sequence). Trimming took 10 bases from V and 4 from J, leaving 17 bases between them. CDR3 in amino acids: CATRSRERYEQYF. In DNA form, the CDR3 reads TGTGCCACCCGTTCGAGGGAACGATACGAGCAGTACTTC.

By sample fraction, this clone is medium-sized. This chain connects TRBV5-6 to TRBJ2-7, with D possibly being TRBD1 (5 bases). This CDR3 has 13 residues. CDR1 and CDR2 from the germline V gene are SGHDT and YYEEEE. V lost 5 bases and J lost 6, with 15 bases in between. The CDR3: CASRLGAGREQYF. The DNA for the CDR3 is TGTGCCAGCAGACTCGGAGCAGGGCGCGAGCAGTACTTC.

This clone appeared a few times. The chain has TRBV6-1 and TRBJ2-7; TRBD2 agrees at 8 bases. The CDR3 loop spans 14 amino acids. The J segment lost 2 bases and the V segment lost 8 bases, leaving 8 bases of the junction unmatched. The germline V gene encodes CDR1 MNHNS and CDR2 SASEGT. Here the CDR3 DNA reads TGTGCCAGCCGGGGACTAGGTTTAACCTACGAGCAGTACTTC. It codes for CASRGLGLTYEQYF.

Many counts were recorded for this clone. This sequence joins TRBV28 and TRBJ1-4; perhaps TRBD1 as D (6 bases). Germline V gene sequence: CDR1 MDHEN, CDR2 SYDVKM. The CDR3 contains 16 residues. V dropped 8 bases and J dropped 7 bases, with 23 bases sitting between them. The CDR3 sequence: CASGGGVGGAGEKLFF. The CDR3 nucleotides read TGTGCCAGCGGGGGGGGCGTGGGGGGCGCAGGTGAAAAACTGTTTTTT.

This chain links TRBV30 with TRBJ2-7; D gene unclear. Germline V gene lookup returns CDR1 GTSNPN and CDR2 SVGIG (reference sequence). CDR3 length: 16 residues. Between the trimmed V and J ends, which lost 0 bases and 0 bases, there was a span of 15 bases. The CDR3 protein is CAWSVRKRLASYEQYF. CDR3 bases: TGTGCCTGGAGTGTACGTAAGCGCTTGGCCTCCTACGAGCAGTACTTC. Full variable domain (outside the CDR3, taken from reference TRBV30 and TRBJ2-7): SQTIHQWPATLVQPVGSPLSLECTVEGTSNPNLYWYRQAAGRGLQLLFYSVGIGQISSEVPQNLSASRPQDRQFILSSKKLLLSDSGFYLCAWSVRKRLASYEQYFGPGTRLTVT.

The sample holds one count of this clone. The V call is TRBV6-2 or TRBV6-3, the J call TRBJ2-5; weak D call: TRBD2 (5 bases). The CDR3 sequence is 14 residues long. V was cut by 0 bases and J by 5 bases, with 10 bases left in between. CDR1 is MNHEY and CDR2 is SVGEGT in the germline V gene. The chain's CDR3 is CASSYSSDGETQYF. The CDR3 DNA sequence: TGTGCCAGCAGTTACTCTAGCGATGGGGAGACCCAGTACTTC.

A single count supports this clone. The CDR3 spells CASSLIVGDTEAFF. The CDR3 bases are TGTGCCAGCAGCTTGATCGTTGGCGACACTGAAGCTTTCTTT. V and J are TRBV5-5 and TRBJ1-1; D is unclear. CDR3 length: 14 residues. Trimming left V 1 base short and J 3 bases short, with 10 bases between. Germline CDR1 is SGHKS and CDR2 is YYEKEE (reference sequence).

There are many counts of this clone. This sequence may be a read error, since a much larger clone differs from it by one base. V and J are TRBV19 and TRBJ2-1; D is undetermined. V was cut by 5 bases and J by 6 bases, with 14 bases left in between. CDR1 LNHDA and CDR2 SQIVND come from the germline V gene (reference sequence). CDR3 length: 14 amino acids. The CDR3 protein is CASSAAFSGNEQFF. CDR3 bases: TGTGCCAGTAGTGCGGCCTTTTCTGGCAATGAGCAGTTCTTC.

This clone came up many times. V gene TRBV2 combines with J gene TRBJ2-1; 7 bases are shared with TRBD2. The germline V gene encodes CDR1 SNHLY and CDR2 FYNNEI. Losses at the gene ends were 7 bases for V and 8 bases for J; bases not matched to a gene: 14. CDR3 length: 15 residues. As DNA, the CDR3 is TGTGCCAGCACCCTAGCGGAAAACATTGGCGATGAGCAGTTCTTC. Its protein is CASTLAENIGDEQFF.

The chain recombines TRBV12-3 or TRBV12-4 with TRBJ2-1, with D perhaps TRBD1 (5 bases). CDR3 length: 12 residues. V lost 3 bases and J lost 7, with 7 bases in between. The CDR3 sequence: CASSFRGNEQFF. As DNA, the CDR3 is TGTGCCAGCAGTTTTAGGGGAAATGAGCAGTTCTTC.

The chain uses TRBV5-1 and TRBJ2-7; D is unresolved. CDR1 SGHRS and CDR2 YFSETQ come from the germline V gene. This CDR3 is 11 amino acids long. Trimming took 3 bases from V and 4 from J, leaving 5 bases between them. CDR3 region: CASSSKYEQYF. CDR3 DNA: TGCGCCAGCAGCTCCAAGTACGAGCAGTACTTC.

This sequence joins TRBV27 and TRBJ2-7, with D possibly being TRBD1 or TRBD2 (6 bases each). The CDR3 length is 13 residues. V was clipped by 6 bases and J by 1 base, with 10 bases between them. Germline-derived CDR1 and CDR2 are MNHEY and SMNVEV (reference sequence). The CDR3 nucleotides read TGTGCCAGCAGGAGGGGGGTTTCCTACGAGCAGTACTTC. This encodes CASRRGVSYEQYF.

The chain joins TRBV19 to TRBJ2-3; D is possibly TRBD2 (5 bases). Trimming left V 3 bases short and J 4 bases short, with 23 bases between. CDR3 size: 18 residues. Germline V gene sequence: CDR1 LNHDA, CDR2 SQIVND (reference sequence). CDR3 residues: CASSIKGRRSSWADTQYF. The CDR3 DNA sequence: TGTGCCAGTAGTATTAAGGGCAGGAGGTCGTCTTGGGCAGATACGCAGTATTTT.

Written as DNA, the CDR3 is TGTGCCAGCAGTGAAGCCTTGGGATTCGGCAATCAGCCCCAGCATTTT. Translated: CASSEALGFGNQPQHF. V is TRBV6-1 and J is TRBJ1-5, with unresolved D. The germline CDR1 and CDR2 sequences are MNHNS and SASEGT. Trimming took 0 bases from V and 2 from J, leaving 11 bases between them. CDR3 size: 16 residues.

Only a few counts were recorded for this clone. The genes are TRBV7-2 and TRBJ2-7; a possible D gene is TRBD2 (5 bases). CDR3 length: 12 amino acids. V lost 4 bases to trimming and J lost 2 bases, with 6 bases between them. Germline CDR1 SGHTA, CDR2 FQGNSA. The CDR3 DNA sequence: TGTGCCAGCAGCTGGGGAGCCTACGAGCAGTACTTC. Protein sequence: CASSWGAYEQYF.

The table lists this clone with a few counts. This chain links TRBV11-2 with TRBJ2-7; D is undetermined. This CDR3 is built from 14 residues. The V end was cut by 2 bases, the J end by 3 bases, with 11 bases between. From germline, CDR1 is SGHAT and CDR2 FQNNGV. In DNA, the CDR3 is TGTGCCAGCAGCTTAAATTCAGACATCTACGAGCAGTACTTC. The encoded protein is CASSLNSDIYEQYF.

The V gene is TRBV6-1, the J gene TRBJ1-4; a weak D match, TRBD1 (5 bases). V gave up 7 bases and J gave up 4 bases, with 13 bases separating them. The germline CDR1 and CDR2 sequences are MNHNS and SASEGT. This CDR3 has 14 amino acids. The CDR3 nucleotides are TGTGCCAGCACCGCTGGGGCGGGTAATGAAAAACTGTTTTTT. It codes for CASTAGAGNEKLFF.

The chain uses TRBV6-1 and TRBJ2-7; D is ambiguous. The V end was cut by 1 base, the J end by 5 bases, with 9 bases between. This CDR3 has 13 residues. Per the germline V gene, CDR1 is MNHNS and CDR2 is SASEGT. The CDR3 protein is CASSEVIGDEQYF. The DNA for the CDR3 is TGTGCCAGCAGTGAAGTCATTGGGGACGAGCAGTACTTC.

This clone was detected a few times. The chain combines TRBV20-1 with TRBJ2-1, with 14 bases matching TRBD2. The germline gives CDR1 DFQATT, CDR2 SNEGSKA (reference sequence). V was pared by 4 bases and J by 1 base, with 3 bases of the junction left unmatched. This CDR3 is 16 amino acids long. DNA for the CDR3: TGCAGTGCTATAGGACTAGCGGGAGGTTCCTACAATGAGCAGTTCTTC. It translates to CSAIGLAGGSYNEQFF.

The rearrangement links TRBV14 to TRBJ2-7; 8 nucleotides line up with TRBD1. The germline CDR1 and CDR2 sequences are SGHDN and FVKESK. The V gene end was trimmed by 1 base and the J gene end by 6 bases; junction bases not matched to a gene: 2. This CDR3 is 13 amino acids long. In nucleotides, the CDR3 is TGTGCCAGCAGCCAAGCAGGGGGCGGCGAGCAGTACTTC. Translating it yields CASSQAGGGEQYF.